This T cell receptor (beta chain) was recorded in a study of response to subunit inactivated influenza vaccine. TCRdb recomputed calls from the RT-PCR reads with MiXCR, one row per CDR3 protein. The table records about 240,000 distinct CDR3 sequences, 12% of them present only once. Germline CDR1 MNHEY, CDR2 SVGAGI. V was trimmed by 9 bases and J by 7 bases, leaving 16 bases between them. The CDR3 spans 12 residues. The chain is built from TRBV6-5 and TRBJ2-7, with D tentatively TRBD1 or TRBD2 (6 bases each). The TCR comes from a man aged 45-65 years who received an inactivated influenza vaccine. Sequences were derived from non-naive T cells sorted from PBMCs, sampled 14 to 15 days before vaccination. The CDR3 spells CASSRGPGEQYF. CDR3 DNA: TGTGCCAGTTCCCGGGGGCCTGGGGAGCAGTACTTC.